This section outlines one T cell receptor (beta chain) sequence together with its context. The sample comes from a study of blood T cell repertoires in COVID-19. Sequencing used immunoSEQ multiplex PCR; TCRdb keeps in-frame clones, though not all of them. The sample includes 150,000 or so clones, 80% to 90% of them seen just once. CDR3 length: 15 residues. Trimming took off 0 bases at V and 8 bases at J, with 16 bases between the two ends. Germline loops: CDR1 LGHNA, CDR2 YSLEER. The source material was peripheral blood. J is TRBJ1-2 and V is TRBV4-3; D is unresolved. This TCR was sampled from a man younger than 35 with COVID-19, enrolled during active disease. The CDR3 sequence is CASSQDLGQVMGYTF. The CDR3 DNA reads TGCGCCAGCAGCCAAGATCTTGGGCAGGTCATGGGCTACACCTTC.